This T cell receptor beta chain derives from a study of blood T cell repertoires in COVID-19. Authors' data handling: The authors estimated nucleated cell counts from reference gene primer amplification. Here immunoSEQ multiplex PCR was the method, and the copy in TCRdb shows in-frame clones only, minus some. The DNA gave D and trimming, while V, J and clone size come from that table. The sample includes 180,000 or so clones, roughly 85% of them seen just once. The clonotype was recovered from a human donor with active or convalescent COVID-19. The donor label of this sample is uncertain. Sequencing used peripheral blood.

The DNA for the CDR3 is TGTGCCAGTAGTATGATCAGGGGCACTGCGGCTAGCGGTAACTCCTACGAGCAGTACTTC. Encoded protein: CASSMIRGTAASGNSYEQYF. This chain links TRBV19 with TRBJ2-7; perhaps TRBD2 as D (7 bases). The V gene's germline CDR1 is LNHDA and CDR2 SQIVND (reference sequence). The CDR3 totals 20 residues. Trimming cost V 3 bases and J 0 bases, with 27 bases left between them.